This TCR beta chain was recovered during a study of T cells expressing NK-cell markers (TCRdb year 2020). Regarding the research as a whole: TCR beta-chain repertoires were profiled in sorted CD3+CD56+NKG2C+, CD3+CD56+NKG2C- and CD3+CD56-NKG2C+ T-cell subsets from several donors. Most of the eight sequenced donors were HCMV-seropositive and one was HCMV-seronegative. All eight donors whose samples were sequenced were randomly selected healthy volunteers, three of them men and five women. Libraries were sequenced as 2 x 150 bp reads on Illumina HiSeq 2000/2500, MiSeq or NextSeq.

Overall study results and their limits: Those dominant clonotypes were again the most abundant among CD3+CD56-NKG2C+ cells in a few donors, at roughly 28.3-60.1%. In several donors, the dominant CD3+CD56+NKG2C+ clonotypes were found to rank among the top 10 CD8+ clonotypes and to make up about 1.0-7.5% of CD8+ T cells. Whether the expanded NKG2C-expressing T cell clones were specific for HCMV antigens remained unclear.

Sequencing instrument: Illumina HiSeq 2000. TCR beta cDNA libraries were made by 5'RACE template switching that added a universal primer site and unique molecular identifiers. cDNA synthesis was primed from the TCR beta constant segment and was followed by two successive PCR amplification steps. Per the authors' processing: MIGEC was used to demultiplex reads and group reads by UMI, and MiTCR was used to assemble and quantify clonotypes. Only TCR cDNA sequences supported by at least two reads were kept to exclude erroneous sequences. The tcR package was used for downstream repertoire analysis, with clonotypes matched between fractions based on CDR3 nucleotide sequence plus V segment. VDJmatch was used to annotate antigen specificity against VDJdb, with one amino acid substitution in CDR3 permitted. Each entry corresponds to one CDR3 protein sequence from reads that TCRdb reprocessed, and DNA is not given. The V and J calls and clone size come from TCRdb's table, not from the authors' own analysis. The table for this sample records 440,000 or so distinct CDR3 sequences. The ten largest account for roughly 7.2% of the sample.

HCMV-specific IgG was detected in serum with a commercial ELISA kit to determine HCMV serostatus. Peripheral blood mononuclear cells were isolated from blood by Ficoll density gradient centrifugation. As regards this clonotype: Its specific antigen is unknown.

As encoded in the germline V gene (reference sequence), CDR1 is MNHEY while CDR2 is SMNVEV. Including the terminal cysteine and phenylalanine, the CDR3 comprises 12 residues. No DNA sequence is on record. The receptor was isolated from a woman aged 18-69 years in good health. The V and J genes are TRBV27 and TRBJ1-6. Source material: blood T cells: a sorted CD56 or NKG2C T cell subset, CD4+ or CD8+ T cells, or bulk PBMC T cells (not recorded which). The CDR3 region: CATGLSNSPLHF.